The 20 T cell receptor beta chains in this list originate from one sample, sequenced in a study of blood T cell repertoires in COVID-19. Clones were read by immunoSEQ multiplex PCR, and TCRdb kept only the in-frame ones, dropping some. The sample lists 250,000 to 350,000 clones, 88% occurring once. The sequenced material came from peripheral blood. Every receptor here comes from a woman aged 25 to 39 with COVID-19, enrolled during active disease.

The V call is TRBV4-2, the J call TRBJ2-1; 13 bases are a match to TRBD2. V lost 1 base, J lost 9 bases, and 3 bases stayed unmatched. CDR1 and CDR2 (germline): LGHNA, YNFKEQ. The CDR3 has 15 amino acids. CDR3 loop: CASSQATSGRREQFF. CDR3 DNA sequence: TGTGCCAGCAGCCAAGCGACTAGCGGGAGGCGTGAGCAGTTCTTC.

Turning to this clone: Different DNA sequences within this sample yield the same CDR3. This chain links TRBV27 with TRBJ2-2; no definite D call. The CDR3 totals 13 residues. Trimming removed 4 bases at V and 0 bases at J, with 3 bases between. Per germline, CDR1 MNHEY and CDR2 SMNVEV (reference sequence). The CDR3 is CASSSSNTGELFF. The CDR3 DNA follows: TGTGCCAGCAGTTCATCGAACACCGGGGAGCTGTTTTTT.

CDR3 amino acids: CATMSQGSSGANVLTF. In DNA form, the CDR3 reads TGTGCCACCATGTCTCAGGGGAGCTCTGGGGCCAACGTCCTGACTTTC. The chain is built from TRBV24-1 and TRBJ2-6, with D possibly TRBD1 on 6 matching bases. Germline CDR1 reads KGHDR; CDR2 reads SFDVKD. This CDR3 spans 16 amino acids. V shed 8 bases and J shed 0 bases, with 13 bases lying between them.

This sequence joins TRBV2 and TRBJ1-2; 9 positions match TRBD1. The junction had 5 bases not matched to a gene; V was cut back by 4 bases and J by 8 bases. The length of the CDR3 is 13 residues. Per germline, CDR1 SNHLY and CDR2 FYNNEI. The CDR3 here is CASSGTGAGGYTF. DNA of the CDR3: TGTGCCAGCAGTGGGACAGGGGCCGGCGGCTACACCTTC.

The V and J genes are TRBV5-1 and TRBJ1-1; 7 nucleotides line up with TRBD1. Looked up from germline, CDR1 is SGHRS and CDR2 is YFSETQ. V was pared by 3 bases and J by 4 bases, with 15 bases of the junction left unmatched. There are 17 residues in the CDR3. This CDR3 reads CASSSQSGGGLVTEAFF. CDR3 in DNA: TGCGCCAGCAGCTCTCAATCCGGAGGGGGCTTGGTCACTGAAGCTTTCTTT.

The rearrangement uses TRBV11-2 and TRBJ2-4; TRBD2 matches 14 bases. Germline V lookup: CDR1 SGHAT, CDR2 FQNNGV. The CDR3 contains 15 residues. V was pared by 4 bases and J by 8 bases, with 4 bases of the junction left unmatched. The CDR3 loop is CASSSGLAGADIQYF. CDR3 coding DNA: TGTGCCAGCAGCTCGGGACTAGCGGGAGCTGACATTCAGTACTTC.

The chain joins TRBV5-1 to TRBJ2-1; 8 bases map to TRBD2. This CDR3 comprises 15 residues. The trim removed 0 bases at V and 7 bases at J, leaving 6 bases unmatched. Looked up from germline, CDR1 is SGHRS and CDR2 is YFSETQ. The CDR3 DNA is TGCGCCAGCAGCTTGGAGGGAGCGGGAGTAAATGAGCAGTTCTTC. Translation: CASSLEGAGVNEQFF. Full variable domain (outside the CDR3, taken from reference TRBV5-1 and TRBJ2-1): KAGVTQTPRYLIKTRGQQVTLSCSPISGHRSVSWYQQTPGQGLQFLFEYFSETQRNKGNFPGRFSGRQFSNSRSEMNVSTLELGDSALYLCASSLEGAGVNEQFFGPGTRLTVL.

The V call is TRBV28, the J call TRBJ2-7, with 10 positions matching TRBD1. The V and J ends lost 7 bases and 6 bases, in that order; junction bases with no gene match: 12. Per germline, CDR1 MDHEN and CDR2 SYDVKM. This CDR3 is built from 15 residues. CDR3 in DNA: TGTGCCAGCACCCCCTCCGGGACAGGGGCTACCGAGCAGTACTTC. Protein: CASTPSGTGATEQYF.

The V gene is TRBV14, the J gene TRBJ2-2; TRBD2 matches 7 bases. Trimming cost V 2 bases and J 7 bases; bases outside gene matches: 7. CDR3 length: 15 amino acids. CDR1 and CDR2 from the germline V gene are SGHDN and FVKESK. CDR3 in DNA: TGTGCCAGCAGCCAATGGACTAGATCTTTCGGGGAGCTGTTTTTT. This codes for CASSQWTRSFGELFF.

The chain joins TRBV7-9 to TRBJ2-7; 7 positions match TRBD2. V lost 5 bases to trimming and J lost 5 bases; unmatched junction nucleotides: 6. The CDR3 covers 13 residues. The V gene's germline CDR1 is SEHNR and CDR2 FQNEAQ (reference sequence). CDR3 bases: TGTGCCAGCAGCCCCCCACGGGGGGACGAGCAGTACTTC. Amino acids: CASSPPRGDEQYF.

This clone appeared once. J is TRBJ2-2 and V is TRBV7-2, with D unresolved. Trimming cost V 5 bases and J 0 bases, with 7 bases left between them. The CDR3 loop spans 14 amino acids. Germline V gene sequence: CDR1 SGHTA, CDR2 FQGNSA. CDR3 loop: CASSPHPNTGELFF. CDR3 DNA sequence: TGTGCCAGCAGCCCCCATCCGAACACCGGGGAGCTGTTTTTT.

V is TRBV5-6 and J is TRBJ2-1; perhaps TRBD2 as D (5 bases). CDR1 is SGHDT and CDR2 is YYEEEE in the germline V gene. V was shortened by 0 bases and J by 8 bases, with 6 bases between the two germline ends. CDR3 size: 12 residues. The CDR3 region is CASSLGGYEQFF. In DNA form, the CDR3 reads TGTGCCAGCAGCTTGGGAGGGTATGAGCAGTTCTTC.

The chain employs TRBV28 and TRBJ2-2, with TRBD1 as a possible D gene (6 bases). V lost 6 bases, J lost 4 bases, and 18 bases lay in between. The germline gives CDR1 MDHEN, CDR2 SYDVKM. This CDR3 comprises 16 residues. For the CDR3, the DNA is TGTGCCAGCAGCCCCCCTGGGCAGGGGTCCACCGGGGAGCTGTTTTTT. Residues: CASSPPGQGSTGELFF.

This clone was observed a single time. This chain joins TRBV4-2 and TRBJ1-2; no firm D call. The CDR3 has 12 residues. With 7 bases removed from V and 8 bases from J, the gap between germline ends came to 14 bases. Germline lookup yields CDR1 LGHNA and CDR2 YNFKEQ. CDR3 sequence reads: CASNEGRRGYTF. The CDR3 coding sequence is TGTGCCAGCAACGAGGGCAGGCGCGGCTACACCTTC.

The chain links TRBV7-3 to TRBJ2-7; D is possibly TRBD1 (7 bases). Germline lookup yields CDR1 SGHTA and CDR2 FQGTGA. V gave up 5 bases and J gave up 7 bases, with 12 bases separating them. The CDR3 runs to 12 residues. As DNA, the CDR3 is TGTGCCAGCAGCGGCCAGGGGGGAGAGCAGTACTTC. Translation: CASSGQGGEQYF.

The chain is built from TRBV4-3 and TRBJ2-7; D perhaps matches TRBD1 (5 bases). The V end was cut by 3 bases, the J end by 3 bases, with 12 bases between. The CDR3 has 14 amino acids. CDR1 is LGHNA and CDR2 is YSLEER in the germline V gene. CDR3 residues: CASSQSPGNYEQYF. The CDR3 bases are TGCGCCAGCAGCCAGAGTCCAGGGAACTACGAGCAGTACTTC.

The chain combines TRBV28 with TRBJ2-2; D is undetermined. The V and J ends lost 6 bases and 0 bases respectively, with 14 bases between them. The germline gives CDR1 MDHEN, CDR2 SYDVKM. The CDR3 contains 16 residues. The CDR3 spells CASRPPPTSNTGELFF. The CDR3 region has the DNA TGTGCCAGCAGGCCGCCCCCTACCTCGAACACCGGGGAGCTGTTTTTT.

V gene TRBV7-9 combines with J gene TRBJ2-5; D is possibly TRBD1 (6 bases). V was pared by 6 bases and J by 0 bases, with 20 bases between. In germline, CDR1 is SEHNR, CDR2 FQNEAQ (reference sequence). CDR3 length equals 17 residues. CDR3 loop: CASRDSSGQNNQETQYF. In nucleotides, the CDR3 is TGTGCCAGCAGAGATAGTAGTGGACAGAATAACCAAGAGACCCAGTACTTC.

The rearrangement joins TRBV18 to TRBJ2-2, with D possibly TRBD1 on 5 matching bases. This CDR3 spans 15 amino acids. V was pared by 2 bases and J by 2 bases, with 9 bases between. The germline CDR1 and CDR2 sequences are KGHSH and LQKENI. The CDR3 reads CASSPVTANTGELFF. In DNA form, the CDR3 reads TGTGCCAGCTCACCAGTGACAGCTAACACCGGGGAGCTGTTTTTT.

The gene calls are TRBV10-1 and TRBJ1-1; TRBD1 agrees at 8 bases. V trimming: 3 bases; J trimming: 4 bases; junction bases outside the gene matches: 7. Germline V lookup: CDR1 WNHNN, CDR2 SYGVQD (reference sequence). This CDR3 has 15 amino acids. The CDR3 nucleotides are TGCGCCAGCAGTGAAAATTCAGGGGGCCTCACTGAAGCTTTCTTT. As protein: CASSENSGGLTEAFF.